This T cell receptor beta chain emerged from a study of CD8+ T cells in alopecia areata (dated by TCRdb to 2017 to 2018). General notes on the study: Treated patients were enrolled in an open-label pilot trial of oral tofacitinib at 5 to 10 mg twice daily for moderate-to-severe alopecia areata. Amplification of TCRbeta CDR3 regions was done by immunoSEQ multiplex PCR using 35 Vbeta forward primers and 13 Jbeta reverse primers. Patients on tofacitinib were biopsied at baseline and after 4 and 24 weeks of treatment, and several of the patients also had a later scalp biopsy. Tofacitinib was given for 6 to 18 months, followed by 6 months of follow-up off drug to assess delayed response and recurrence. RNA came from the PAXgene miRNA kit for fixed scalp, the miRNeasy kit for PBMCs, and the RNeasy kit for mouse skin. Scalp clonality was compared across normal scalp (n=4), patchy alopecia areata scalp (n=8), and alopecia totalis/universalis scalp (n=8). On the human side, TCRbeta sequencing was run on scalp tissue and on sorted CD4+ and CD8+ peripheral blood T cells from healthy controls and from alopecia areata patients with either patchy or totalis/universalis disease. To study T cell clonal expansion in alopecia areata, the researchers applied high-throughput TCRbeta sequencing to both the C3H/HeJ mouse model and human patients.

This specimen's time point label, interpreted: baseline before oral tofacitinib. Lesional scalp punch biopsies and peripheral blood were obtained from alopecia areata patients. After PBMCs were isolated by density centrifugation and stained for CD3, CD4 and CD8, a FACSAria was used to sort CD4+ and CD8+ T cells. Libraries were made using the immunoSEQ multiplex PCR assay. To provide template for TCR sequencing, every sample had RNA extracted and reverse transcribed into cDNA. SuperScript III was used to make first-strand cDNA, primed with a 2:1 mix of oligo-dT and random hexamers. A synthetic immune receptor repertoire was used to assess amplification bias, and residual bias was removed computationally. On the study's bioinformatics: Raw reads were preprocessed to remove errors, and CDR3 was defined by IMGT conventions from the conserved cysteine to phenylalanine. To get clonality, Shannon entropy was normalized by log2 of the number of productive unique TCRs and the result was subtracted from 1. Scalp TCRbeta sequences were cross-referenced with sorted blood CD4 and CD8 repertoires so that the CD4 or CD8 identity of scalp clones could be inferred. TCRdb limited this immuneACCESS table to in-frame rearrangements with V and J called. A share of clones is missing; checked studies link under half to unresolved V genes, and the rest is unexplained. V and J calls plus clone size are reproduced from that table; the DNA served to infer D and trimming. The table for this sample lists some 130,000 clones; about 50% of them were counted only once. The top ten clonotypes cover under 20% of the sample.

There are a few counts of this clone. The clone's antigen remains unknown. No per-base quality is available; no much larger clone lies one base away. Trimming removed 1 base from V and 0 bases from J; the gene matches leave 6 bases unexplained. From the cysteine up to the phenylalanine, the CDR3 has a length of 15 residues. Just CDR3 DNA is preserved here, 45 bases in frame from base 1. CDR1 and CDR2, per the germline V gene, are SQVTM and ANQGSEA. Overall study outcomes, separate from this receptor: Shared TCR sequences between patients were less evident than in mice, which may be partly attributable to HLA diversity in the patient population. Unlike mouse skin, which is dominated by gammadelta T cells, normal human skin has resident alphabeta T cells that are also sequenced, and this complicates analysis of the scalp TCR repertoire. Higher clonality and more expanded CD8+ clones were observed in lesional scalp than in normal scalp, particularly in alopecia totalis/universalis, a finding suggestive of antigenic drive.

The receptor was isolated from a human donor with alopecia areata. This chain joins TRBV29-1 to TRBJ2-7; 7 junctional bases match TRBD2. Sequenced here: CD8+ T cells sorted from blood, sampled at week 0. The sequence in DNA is TGCAGCGTTGAAGGTCTCCGGGAGGCCTCCTACGAGCAGTACTTC. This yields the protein CSVEGLREASYEQYF.